This paragraph covers one T cell receptor (beta chain) sequence. The antigen is not known. These data come from a study of T cell responses to AZD1222 COVID-19 vaccine. From germline, CDR1 is SNHLY and CDR2 FYNNEI. The CDR3 runs 16 residues. The V gene end was trimmed by 6 bases and the J gene end by 4 bases; junction bases not matched to a gene: 8. Assay: immunoSEQ multiplex PCR; the TCRdb copy retains only in-frame clones and omits some. The sample yields about 88,000 clones, around 91% seen once. Points from the study as a whole: Regions 160-218 and 743-854 held dominance among vaccine-associated CD4 TCRs, which spanned spike. Among those given AZD1222, only five or six were seropositive at baseline. Females made up more of the donors, who were largely white British, and clonal diversity may have come out too low.

The rearrangement joins TRBV2 to TRBJ2-7; TRBD2 matches at 14 bases. The starting material was peripheral blood, obtained on day 0 of MenACWY control vaccination. This sequence originates from an adult in good health. The CDR3 protein is CASRPGLAGVIYEQYF. DNA of the CDR3: TGTGCCAGCAGACCGGGACTAGCGGGGGTCATATACGAGCAGTACTTC.